This TCR beta chain was recorded in a study of blood T cell dynamics during melanoma immunotherapy (dated by TCRdb to 2018 to 2020). For context, the study as a whole: Patients with metastatic melanoma were treated with first-line pembrolizumab or nivolumab plus ipilimumab as standard of care in the United Kingdom. A training cohort was formed from consecutive patients, and a further independent group of patients from the same centre was pooled into an external validation set. To find early correlates of response, peripheral T cell receptor repertoires were profiled in metastatic melanoma patients before and after one cycle of checkpoint inhibitor therapy. Here is what the overall study found, with its caveats: The study was unable to establish whether the T cell clones driving the repertoire changes were melanoma-specific or instead reflected general immune activation. A bifurcated reorganization of the PBMC repertoire at W3, with increased clonality or increased diversity, was observed in patients who later achieved disease control, unlike in progressors. The relatively small sample size was acknowledged as a potential limitation on generalization of the results.

For every bulk PBMC sample, a fixed 350 ng of DNA was loaded. TCR beta CDR3 sequences were amplified from genomic DNA with the immunoSEQ TCRb Assay kit following manufacturer instructions. The KAPA Library Quantification Kit for Illumina platforms was used to quantify the pooled libraries by qPCR. Pooled libraries were clustered at 0.6-1.1 pM and sequenced on an Illumina NextSeq 500. For the original study's pipeline: Analysis of the TCR data relied on immunoSEQ ANALYZER and the R LymphoSeq package. A rearrangement efficiency score was calculated as productive divided by the sum of productive and non-productive CDR3 sequences. Within each patient, timepoints were compared pairwise for clonality, measured with the Gini coefficient, and for diversity, measured with the Renyi index at alpha=1. Clonal relatedness, based on an edit distance of 3, and repertoire similarity, based on the Bhattacharyya coefficient, were both computed in LymphoSeq. To classify response, a linear discriminant analysis based on week-3 changes in clonality and diversity was built using the R MASS and caret packages. TCRdb holds this immuneACCESS table with in-frame rearrangements only. Some clones are missing; in checked studies, unresolved V genes explain under half, and the rest has no known cause. V and J calls and clone size are copied from that table; D and trimming were computed from the DNA. Within this sample are about 11,000 clones, with approximately 84% of them counted one time only. The ten largest account for about 14% of the sample.

The germline ends are 11 bases apart after V is trimmed by 5 bases and J by 0 bases. From a lookup of the germline V gene, CDR1 and CDR2 are LGHNA and YSLEER. Taken from cysteine to phenylalanine, the CDR3 has 15 residues. The retained sequence is limited to the CDR3, 45 bases, with the frame set at the first base. Interpreted using the paper, the time point label stands for: pre-treatment baseline. Blood samples were collected before treatment (T0) and at week 3 (W3), after the first cycle of checkpoint blockade. Except for a couple of patients with rapid clinical progression, response was assessed 12 weeks after the first infusion by RECIST 1.1; disease control meant complete response, partial response or stable disease. Any patient who had received prior systemic cancer treatment, was on concomitant immunosuppressant therapy or had synchronous other active malignancies was excluded. TCR beta was sequenced in both bulk PBMC and plasma cell-free DNA in order to track circulating cells as well as T cell turnover. PBMC were isolated from blood with Lymphoprep and SepMate tubes, followed by red cell lysis. QIAamp DNA Blood Mini kits were used to extract DNA from PBMC and from sorted T cell subsets.

About this clone itself: There is no known antigen for this receptor. No much larger clone exists at a distance of one base, and base qualities are not known.

The rearranged chain carries TRBV4-3 and TRBJ1-3; the D gene identity is not certain. Sequenced here: blood, sampled from a patient treated with checkpoint blockade. This clonotype was obtained from a human donor with melanoma. The CDR3 here reads CASSYRLGSGNTIYF. The DNA reads TGCGCCAGCAGCTATCGACTGGGCTCTGGAAACACCATATATTTT.